This T cell receptor beta chain is from a study of spatial heterogeneity in lung cancer (dated by TCRdb to the late 2010s). For context, the study as a whole: Beta-chain transcripts were consistently detected in greater numbers than alpha-chain transcripts, which likely reflects a higher abundance of beta-chain transcripts. Both alpha and beta chains were TCR-sequenced in samples taken at surgery, namely 220 tumor regions, 62 to 65 matched nontumor lung samples and 56 PBMC samples. TCR repertoire features were related to nonsynonymous mutation counts determined by whole-exome sequencing of tumor tissue. In the raw uncorrected reads, each unique combination of TCR and UMI appeared more than ten times on average. TCR alpha and beta repertoires were quantitatively compared across multiple tumor regions, matched nontumor lung and blood in non-small cell lung cancer. General conclusions and limits of the study: Additional single-cell paired TCR alpha and beta sequencing was considered necessary to confirm, at a functional level, the hypothesis that regional TCRs recognize regional mutations. Ubiquitous expanded tumor TCRs showed up in blood more often at tumor resection than at routine follow-up.

Library prep was done by 5' RACE. TCRdb shows the sequencer as NextSeq 500. The TCR library protocol attached a unique molecular identifier to each TCR cDNA molecule to allow correction of PCR and sequencing errors. Per the authors' processing: TCR identification, UMI-based error correction and CDR3 extraction were all carried out with Decombinator tools. TCRs above a frequency of 2 per 1,000, corresponding to the top 1% of the tumor frequency distribution, were defined as expanded. Renyi diversity was calculated using the R vegan package after each repertoire was subsampled 100 times to 5,000 TCRs. CDR3 similarity networks were constructed using string-kernel similarity of amino acid triplets, with links drawn between CDR3s whose pairwise similarity was above 0.82. TCRdb itself trimmed the public reads at Q25 with fastp, ran MiXCR and retained productive beta chains. Rows matching on CDR3 protein sequence are summarized as one entry with the most common DNA and genes. The V and J calls and clone size come from TCRdb's table, not from the authors' own analysis. The sample data list about 56,000 distinct CDR3 sequences, and about 8% of these were observed just once. The ten largest clones add up to more than 12% of the sample.

The sample's time point label, decoded: sample taken at primary tumor resection. Without any cell sorting, TCR sequencing was performed on whole RNA extracted either from tumor and nontumor lung tissue or from cryopreserved PBMC samples. The donors were more than 65 patients from the lung TRACERx cohort who had early-stage, untreated non-small cell lung cancer. Only patients with enough RNA available from two or more tumor regions were chosen for TCR sequencing. Trimming accounts for 3 bases at V and 6 bases at J, while the number of junction bases matched to no gene is 9. The CDR3 runs 15 residues from the cysteine to the phenylalanine. Just CDR3 DNA is preserved here, 45 bases in frame from base 1. CDR1 and CDR2 were assigned from the germline V gene as SGDLS and YYNGEE. A word on this clonotype: Its target antigen remains unknown. The input lacks base qualities; no much larger clone sits a single base away.

This sequence uses TRBV9 and TRBJ2-7, and TRBD1 aligns with 10 junction nucleotides. This sequence was found in a female donor with early-stage non-small cell lung cancer. The sequencing here drew on PBMCs, taken at surgery. The nucleotides are TGTGCCAGCAGCGCAGCGGGACAGGGGTCCGCCGAGCAGTACTTC. Protein translation: CASSAAGQGSAEQYF.